A selection of T cell receptor beta chains follows, all from one sample in a study of blood T cells in healthy people across ages. MiXCR was run by TCRdb on the 5' RACE reads, yielding one entry per CDR3 protein. This table holds 1.5 million to 2 million distinct CDR3 sequences, less than 50% found once. Sequenced material: blood. The receptors stem from a woman in her 40s in good health. Both conserved end residues are part of each CDR3. A D gene is named only where the DNA matches it firmly. Rows give clone size only sometimes, using once, few, many, or a class for an expanded clone.

DNA | CDR3 | size | J | D | V
TGCGCCAGCAGCCATGCTAGTGGCAGCTTCGAGACCCAGTACTTC | CASSHASGSFETQYF | . | TRBJ2-5 | . | TRBV4-1
TGTGCCAGCAGTTCCCACGGTCGAGGGGGCATCACAGATACGCAGTATTTT | CASSSHGRGGITDTQYF | . | TRBJ2-3 | TRBD1 | TRBV6-6
TGCAGTGCCCAGGGGACACTTAGCTCCTACAATGAGCAGTTCTTC | CSAQGTLSSYNEQFF | few | TRBJ2-1 | . | TRBV20-1
TGTGCTAGTGGTTTGGTTTTGTCAGCGAAACGCGAGCAGTACTTC | CASGLVLSAKREQYF | . | TRBJ2-7 | . | TRBV12-5
TGTGCCAGCAGACAGAGGGGGACATACTACGAGCAGTACTTC | CASRQRGTYYEQYF | . | TRBJ2-7 | . | TRBV12-3/TRBV12-4
TGTGCCAGCAGCTCTATTGGGACAGGGAATCCGAACACCGGGGAGCTGTTTTTT | CASSSIGTGNPNTGELFF | . | TRBJ2-2 | TRBD1 | TRBV7-9
TGTGCCAGCAGCCAGGGACTAGCGGAATCTAGCACAGATACGCAGTATTTT | CASSQGLAESSTDTQYF | . | TRBJ2-3 | TRBD2 | TRBV7-9
TGCGCCAGCAGCCAAGATCGACAGGGTTACGATGGCTACACCTTC | CASSQDRQGYDGYTF | few | TRBJ1-2 | TRBD1 | TRBV4-3
TGTGCCAGCAGGGACTCTAGCGGGGGGACCGGGGAGCTGTTTTTT | CASRDSSGGTGELFF | . | TRBJ2-2 | TRBD2 | TRBV2
TGCGCCAGCAGCCTATCCGGGACTAGCTTCAATGAGCAGTTCTTC | CASSLSGTSFNEQFF | few | TRBJ2-1 | TRBD2 | TRBV4-1
TGTGCCAGCAGTTACGAGGGACAGCTCACCGAGACCCAGTACTTC | CASSYEGQLTETQYF | few | TRBJ2-5 | TRBD1 | TRBV6-5
TGCAGCGTGGCCACCGTAGGAAATACGCAGTATTTT | CSVATVGNTQYF | many | TRBJ2-3 | . | TRBV29-1
TGTGCCATCAGTGACCCCGGACAGGGAAAGGGAGAGACCCAGTACTTC | CAISDPGQGKGETQYF | . | TRBJ2-5 | TRBD1 | TRBV10-3
TGTGCCAGCAGCAAAGCACGTGCGGACAATGAAAAACTGTTTTTT | CASSKARADNEKLFF | . | TRBJ1-4 | . | TRBV21-1
TGCAGCGTTCGGCAGGGGAGAGCAGATACGCAGTATTTT | CSVRQGRADTQYF | few | TRBJ2-3 | . | TRBV29-1
TGTGCCAGCACAAATGTAGCGGGGGGGAGCTCTGGGGCCAACGTCCTGACTTTC | CASTNVAGGSSGANVLTF | . | TRBJ2-6 | TRBD2 | TRBV6-4
TGTGCCAGCAGTTTAAGAGGGGGCAGATCCTACGAGCAGTACTTC | CASSLRGGRSYEQYF | few | TRBJ2-7 | TRBD1 | TRBV28
TGTGCCAGCAGCTTCCGGGACAGGGATAATTCACCCCTCCACTTT | CASSFRDRDNSPLHF | . | TRBJ1-6 | TRBD1 | TRBV7-6
TGTGCCAGCAGCGTAGGGGCAGACTCCTACGAGCAGTACTTC | CASSVGADSYEQYF | . | TRBJ2-7 | . | TRBV9
TGTGCCAGCAGCTTGAGGTGGACAGCCTACAATGAGCAGTTCTTC | CASSLRWTAYNEQFF | . | TRBJ2-1 | . | TRBV5-6
TGCAGTGCTTCGAGGGATCAGACCAACGTCCTGACTTTC | CSASRDQTNVLTF | . | TRBJ2-6 | . | TRBV20-1
TGTGCCAGCAGCCCCCCGGGACTAGCAGACAATGAGCAGTTCTTC | CASSPPGLADNEQFF | . | TRBJ2-1 | TRBD2 | TRBV7-3
TGTGCCAGTGGGAAGACTCGGGGGCGGGACTATGGCTACACCTTC | CASGKTRGRDYGYTF | few | TRBJ1-2 | . | TRBV6-5
TGCGCCAGCAGACAAGACAGGGGTAATGCCTACACCTTC | CASRQDRGNAYTF | . | TRBJ1-2 | TRBD1 | TRBV5-1
TGTGCCAGCACCCACGCCGGGACATCCCACGAGCAGTACTTC | CASTHAGTSHEQYF | . | TRBJ2-7 | . | TRBV27
TGTGCCAGCTCACCACTAGCGGGGGAAAATGAGCAGTTCTTC | CASSPLAGENEQFF | . | TRBJ2-1 | TRBD2 | TRBV18
TGCAGTGCTAGAGTTAATGAAAAACTGTTTTTT | CSARVNEKLFF | few | TRBJ1-4 | . | TRBV20-1
TGTGCCAGCAGTTTGAGGCTAGCGGGGGTGGGGGACGAGCAGTACTTC | CASSLRLAGVGDEQYF | . | TRBJ2-7 | TRBD2 | TRBV27
TGTGCCAGCAGTTTATTGCCCCCGGATTACTATGGCTACACCTTC | CASSLLPPDYYGYTF | . | TRBJ1-2 | . | TRBV27